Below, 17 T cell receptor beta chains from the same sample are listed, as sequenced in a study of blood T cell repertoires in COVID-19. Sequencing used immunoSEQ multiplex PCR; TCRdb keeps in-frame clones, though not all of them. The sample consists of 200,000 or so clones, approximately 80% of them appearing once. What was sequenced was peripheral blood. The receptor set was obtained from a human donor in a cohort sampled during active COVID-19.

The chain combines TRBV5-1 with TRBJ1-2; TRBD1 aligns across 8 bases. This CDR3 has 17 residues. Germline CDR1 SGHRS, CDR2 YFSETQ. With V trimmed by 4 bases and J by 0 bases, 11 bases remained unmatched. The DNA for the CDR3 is TGCGCCAGCAGCGGCGGACAGGGACGTAGGGCTAACTATGGCTACACCTTC. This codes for CASSGGQGRRANYGYTF.

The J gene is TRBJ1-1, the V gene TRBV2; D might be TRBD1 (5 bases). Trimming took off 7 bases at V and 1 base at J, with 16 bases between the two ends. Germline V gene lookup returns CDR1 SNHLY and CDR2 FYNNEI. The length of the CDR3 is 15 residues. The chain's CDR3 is CASKGRGVRNTEAFF. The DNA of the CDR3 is TGTGCCAGCAAAGGAAGGGGCGTAAGGAACACTGAAGCTTTCTTT.

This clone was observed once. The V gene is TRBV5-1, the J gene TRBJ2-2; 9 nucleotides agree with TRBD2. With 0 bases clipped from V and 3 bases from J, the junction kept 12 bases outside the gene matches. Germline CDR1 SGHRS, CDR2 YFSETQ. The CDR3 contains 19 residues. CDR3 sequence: CASSLASAGGPGDTGELFF. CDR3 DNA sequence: TGCGCCAGCAGCTTGGCGTCGGCGGGAGGGCCCGGGGACACCGGGGAGCTGTTTTTT.

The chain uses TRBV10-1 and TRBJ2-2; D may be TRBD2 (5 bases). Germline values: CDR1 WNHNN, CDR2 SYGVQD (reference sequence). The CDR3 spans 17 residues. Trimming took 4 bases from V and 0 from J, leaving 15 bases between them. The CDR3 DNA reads TGCGCCAGCAGTGTCCACGGGGTAGCGTCGAACACCGGGGAGCTGTTTTTT. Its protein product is CASSVHGVASNTGELFF.

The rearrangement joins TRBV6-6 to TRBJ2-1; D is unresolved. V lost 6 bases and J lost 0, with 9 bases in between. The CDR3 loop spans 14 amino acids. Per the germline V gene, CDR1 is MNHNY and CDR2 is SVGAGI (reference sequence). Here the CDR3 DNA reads TGTGCCAGCAGCGTGGGCAGCTCCTACAATGAGCAGTTCTTC. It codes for CASSVGSSYNEQFF.

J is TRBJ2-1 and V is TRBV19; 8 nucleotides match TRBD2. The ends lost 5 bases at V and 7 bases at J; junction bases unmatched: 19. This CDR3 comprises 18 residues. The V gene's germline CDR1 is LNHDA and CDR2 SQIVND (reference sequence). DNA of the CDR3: TGTGCCAGTAGTCCAGTAGCGGGGCCTGAGGCCACCAAGAATGAGCAGTTCTTC. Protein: CASSPVAGPEATKNEQFF.

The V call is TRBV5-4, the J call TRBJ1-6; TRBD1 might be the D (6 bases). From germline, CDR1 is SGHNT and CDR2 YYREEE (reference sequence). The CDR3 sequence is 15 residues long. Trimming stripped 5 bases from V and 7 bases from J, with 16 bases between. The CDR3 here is CASSIQQGSNSPLHF. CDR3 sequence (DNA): TGTGCCAGCAGTATTCAACAGGGTTCAAATTCACCCCTCCACTTT. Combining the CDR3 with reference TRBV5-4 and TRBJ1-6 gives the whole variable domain ETGVTQSPTHLIKTRGQQVTLRCSSQSGHNTVSWYQQALGQGPQFIFQYYREEENGRGNFPPRFSGLQFPNYSSELNVNALELDDSALYLCASSIQQGSNSPLHFGNGTRLTVT.

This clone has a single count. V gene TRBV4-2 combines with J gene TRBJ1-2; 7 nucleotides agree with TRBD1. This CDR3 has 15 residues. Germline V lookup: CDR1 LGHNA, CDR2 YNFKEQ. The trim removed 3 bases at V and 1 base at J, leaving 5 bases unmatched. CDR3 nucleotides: TGTGCCAGCAGCCATGACAGGGCGGGTAACTATGGCTACACCTTC. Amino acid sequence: CASSHDRAGNYGYTF.

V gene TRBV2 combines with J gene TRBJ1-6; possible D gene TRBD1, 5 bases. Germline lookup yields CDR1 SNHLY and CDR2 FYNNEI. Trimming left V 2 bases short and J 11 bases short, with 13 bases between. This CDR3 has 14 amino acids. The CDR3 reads CASSEPRRDPPLHF. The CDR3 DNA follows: TGTGCCAGCAGTGAACCCAGGAGGGACCCACCCCTCCACTTT.

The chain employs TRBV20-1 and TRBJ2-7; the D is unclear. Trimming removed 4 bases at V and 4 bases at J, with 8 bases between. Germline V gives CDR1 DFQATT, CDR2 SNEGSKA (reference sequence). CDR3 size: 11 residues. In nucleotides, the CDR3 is TGCAGTGCTACCCTTAGTTACGAGCAGTACTTC. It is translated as CSATLSYEQYF.

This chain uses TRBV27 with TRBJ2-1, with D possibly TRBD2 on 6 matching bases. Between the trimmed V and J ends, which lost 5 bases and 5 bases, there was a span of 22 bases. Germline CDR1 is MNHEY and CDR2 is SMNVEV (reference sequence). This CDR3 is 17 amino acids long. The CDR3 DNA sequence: TGTGCCAGCAGTCCCATAAGGGCGGGCGGGAAGAACAATGAGCAGTTCTTC. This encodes CASSPIRAGGKNNEQFF.

The CDR3 sequence: CASSHQTNTGELFF. The CDR3 DNA reads as TGTGCCAGCTCACATCAAACGAACACCGGGGAGCTGTTTTTT. The chain recombines TRBV18 with TRBJ2-2; no reliable D call. V lost 4 bases, J lost 0 bases, and 6 bases lay in between. The CDR3 contains 14 residues. CDR1 is KGHSH, CDR2 LQKENI, per germline. Full variable domain (rest looked up from reference TRBV18 and TRBJ2-2): NAGVMQNPRHLVRRRGQEARLRCSPMKGHSHVYWYRQLPEEGLKFMVYLQKENIIDESGMPKERFSAEFPKEGPSILRIQQVVRGDSAAYFCASSHQTNTGELFFGEGSRLTVL.

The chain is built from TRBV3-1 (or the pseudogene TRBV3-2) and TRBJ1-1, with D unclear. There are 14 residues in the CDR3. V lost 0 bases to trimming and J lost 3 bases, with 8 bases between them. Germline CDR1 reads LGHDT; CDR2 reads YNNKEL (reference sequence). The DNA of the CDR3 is TGTGCCAGCAGCCAAGAGAGAGCATACACTGAAGCTTTCTTT. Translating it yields CASSQERAYTEAFF.

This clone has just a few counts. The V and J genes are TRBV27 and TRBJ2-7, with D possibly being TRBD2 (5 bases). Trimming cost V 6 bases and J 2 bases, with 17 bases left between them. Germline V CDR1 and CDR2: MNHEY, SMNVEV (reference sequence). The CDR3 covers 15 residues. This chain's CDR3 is CASSPLPTGTYEQYF. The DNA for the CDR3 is TGTGCCAGCAGCCCCCTCCCGACGGGGACCTACGAGCAGTACTTC.

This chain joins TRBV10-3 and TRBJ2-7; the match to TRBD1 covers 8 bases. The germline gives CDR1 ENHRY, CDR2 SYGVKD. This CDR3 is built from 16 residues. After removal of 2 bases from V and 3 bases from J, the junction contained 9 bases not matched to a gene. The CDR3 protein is CAISETPGQVRYEQYF. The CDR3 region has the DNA TGTGCCATCAGTGAGACTCCGGGACAGGTCCGCTACGAGCAGTACTTC.

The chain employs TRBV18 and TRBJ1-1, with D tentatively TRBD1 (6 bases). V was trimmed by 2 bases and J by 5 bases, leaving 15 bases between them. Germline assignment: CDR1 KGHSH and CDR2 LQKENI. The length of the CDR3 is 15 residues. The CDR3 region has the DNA TGTGCCAGCTCACCAGGGGGCGAAGGGAAAACTGAAGCTTTCTTT. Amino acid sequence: CASSPGGEGKTEAFF.

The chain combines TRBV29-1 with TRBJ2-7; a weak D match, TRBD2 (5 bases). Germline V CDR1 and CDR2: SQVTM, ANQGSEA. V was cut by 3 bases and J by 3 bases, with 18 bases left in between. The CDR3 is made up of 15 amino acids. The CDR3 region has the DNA TGCAGCGTTGAGCCCCTCGGCTCGGGGAACTACGAGCAGTACTTC. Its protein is CSVEPLGSGNYEQYF.